This TCR beta chain was obtained from a study of T cells in Graves' hyperthyroidism and ophthalmopathy. This clonotype has only a few counts. Its antigen is unknown. Study findings and constraints: Prediction of ophthalmopathy progression came a median around 6.1 months pre-onset. Researchers found most expanded thyroid clonotypes above 0.001 in blood as well.

Using RNA transcripts as the source, TCR beta CDR3 regions were amplified. HTBI primers were employed in a first-round RT-PCR of the TCR CDR3. TCRdb itself ran the multiplex PCR reads through MiXCR, one entry per CDR3 protein. The table includes about 710,000 distinct CDR3 sequences, over 15% detected once. The source material was blood. This TCR was sampled from a man aged 18 to 35 with Graves' hyperthyroidism.

CDR3 region: CSGSQGAYNEQFF. CDR3 nucleotide sequence: TGCAGCGGGTCCCAGGGAGCCTACAATGAGCAGTTCTTC. The chain uses TRBV29-1 and TRBJ2-1; D tentatively fits TRBD1 or TRBD2 (5 bases each). The germline CDR1 and CDR2 sequences are SQVTM and ANQGSEA. V lost 7 bases and J lost 2, with 12 bases in between. The CDR3 consists of 13 residues.